This T cell receptor (beta chain) was identified during a study of blood T cell repertoires in COVID-19. Overall study context: Samples taken during acute and convalescent COVID-19 were collected in the United States, Italy and Spain. T cells, B-cell-depleted T cells, or PBMCs provided the cDNA or gDNA that served as material.

Germline CDR1 and CDR2: SGHKS and YYEKEE (reference sequence). The CDR3 covers 15 residues. The V gene end was trimmed by 0 bases and the J gene end by 3 bases; junction bases not matched to a gene: 2. Authors' processing steps: Nucleated cell counts were estimated from reference gene primer amplification. Repertoires were generated with immunoSEQ multiplex PCR, while TCRdb's copy carries only in-frame clones and drops some. V and J calls and clone size follow that table, whereas D and trimming were derived from the DNA. The sample includes roughly 140,000 clones, approximately 84% of them seen just once.

The V call is TRBV5-5, the J call TRBJ1-5; 8 bases line up with TRBD1. The specimen was peripheral blood. This TCR came from a man between 70 and 80 years old with acute or convalescent COVID-19. CDR3 coding DNA: TGTGCCAGCAGCTTGGGACAGGGGATCAATCAGCCCCAGCATTTT. It encodes CASSLGQGINQPQHF. The full variable domain, with the rest looked up from reference TRBV5-5 and TRBJ1-5, is DAGVTQSPTHLIKTRGQQVTLRCSPISGHKSVSWYQQVLGQGPQFIFQYYEKEERGRGNFPDRFSARQFPNYSSELNVNALLLGDSALYLCASSLGQGINQPQHFGDGTRLSIL.